This T cell receptor beta chain was recovered during a study of T cells in Graves' hyperthyroidism and ophthalmopathy. Overall study context: The initial diagnosis was the point when peripheral blood was collected, ahead of any treatment.

Amplification of TCR beta CDR3 regions was performed using RNA transcripts as template. HTBI primers were used for first-round RT-PCR of the TCR CDR3. TCRdb recomputed calls from the multiplex PCR reads with MiXCR, one row per CDR3 protein. Counted here are under 400,000 distinct CDR3 sequences, roughly 14% occurring once; the ten biggest clones make up 11%. Regarding the study as a whole: Most thyroid clonotypes that were expanded above 0.001 also turned up in blood. Stable hyperthyroidism was separated from ophthalmopathy by a model based on 13 V-J features.

Trimming left V 4 bases short and J 4 bases short, with 11 bases between. This CDR3 has 13 amino acids. Germline CDR1 SGHRS, CDR2 YFSETQ. This clonotype was found many times. Antigen unknown. The sequencing sample was made of blood. This chain connects TRBV5-1 to TRBJ1-2; TRBD1 might be the D (5 bases). This clonotype was sampled from a woman in her sixties or seventies with Graves' hyperthyroidism. As DNA, the CDR3 is TGCGCCAGCAGCACGACAGAGAGCTATGGCTACACCTTC. Amino acid sequence: CASSTTESYGYTF.